These T cell receptor beta chains were read from a single sample in a study of blood T cell repertoires in COVID-19. Assay used: immunoSEQ multiplex PCR; TCRdb lists only in-frame clones, some missing. The table has 45,000 to 55,000 clones, 70% to 90% seen once. Sequenced input: peripheral blood. The receptor set was obtained from a man between 65 and 79 years old with active COVID-19. Each CDR3 is given with its conserved first and last residue. D genes are given only for firm matches. Size is stated for part of the rows, as once, few or many counts, or as a class when the clone is expanded.

V: TRBV19
D: .
J: TRBJ1-2
size: .
DNA: TGTGCCAGTAGTATAGAAGGACTCCGGGCCCATGGCTACACCTTC
CDR3: CASSIEGLRAHGYTF

V: TRBV7-8
D: .
J: TRBJ1-4
size: .
DNA: TGTGCCAGCAGCTTATTCGCGGGGAATGAAAAACTGTTTTTT
CDR3: CASSLFAGNEKLFF

V: TRBV6-2/TRBV6-3
D: .
J: TRBJ2-1
size: .
DNA: TGTGCCAGCAGTTCGCGGCTGGATGAGCAGTTCTTC
CDR3: CASSSRLDEQFF

V: TRBV5-4
D: .
J: TRBJ2-1
size: .
DNA: TGTGCCAGCAGCTCCTACCACAATGAGCAGTTCTTC
CDR3: CASSSYHNEQFF

V: TRBV9
D: .
J: TRBJ1-3
size: .
DNA: TGTGCCAGCAGCGCCGAAGGGGGTGGGGCCTCTGGAAACACCATATATTTT
CDR3: CASSAEGGGASGNTIYF

V: TRBV11-2
D: .
J: TRBJ1-2
size: .
DNA: TGTGCCAGCAGCTTAGATAAGGGGGTAGACGGCTACACCTTC
CDR3: CASSLDKGVDGYTF

V: TRBV5-1
D: TRBD2
J: TRBJ2-7
size: .
DNA: TGCGCCAGCAGCTTGGGACTAGCGGCGGGGGAGCAGTACTTC
CDR3: CASSLGLAAGEQYF

V: TRBV10-3
D: TRBD1
J: TRBJ2-7
size: .
DNA: TGTGCCATCAGTCTCCGGACAGGGGAAGCCGAGCAGTACTTC
CDR3: CAISLRTGEAEQYF

V: TRBV5-4
D: TRBD1
J: TRBJ2-1
size: .
DNA: TGTGCCACCTACAGGGGGCAAGAATACTACAATGAGCAGTTCTTC
CDR3: CATYRGQEYYNEQFF

V: TRBV18
D: TRBD2
J: TRBJ2-7
size: once
DNA: TGTGCCAGCTCACCACCCCCCGGGACTAGCGGGGGCTACGAGCAGTACTTC
CDR3: CASSPPPGTSGGYEQYF

V: TRBV7-6
D: TRBD1
J: TRBJ2-1
size: .
DNA: TGTGCCAGCAGCCCCCGGACAGGGGAAAACAATGAGCAGTTCTTC
CDR3: CASSPRTGENNEQFF

V: TRBV24-1
D: .
J: TRBJ2-1
size: .
DNA: TGTGCCACCAGTGACGATAGATCGAGCTCCTACAATGAGCAGTTCTTC
CDR3: CATSDDRSSSYNEQFF

V: TRBV6-5
D: TRBD2
J: TRBJ2-7
size: .
DNA: TGTGCCAGCAGTCTGACTAGCGGGGGCCACGAGCAGTACTTC
CDR3: CASSLTSGGHEQYF

V: TRBV24-1
D: .
J: TRBJ1-5
size: once
DNA: TGTGCCACCAGTGATTCGGGGACTCACAATCAGCCCCAGCATTTT
CDR3: CATSDSGTHNQPQHF

V: TRBV5-4
D: TRBD1
J: TRBJ2-2
size: .
DNA: TGTGCCAGCAGTCGACAGGGGCGCGACACCGGGGAGCTGTTTTTT
CDR3: CASSRQGRDTGELFF

V: TRBV29-1
D: .
J: TRBJ1-4
size: .
DNA: TGCAGCGTCCGGGGAGCGACCGCTAATGAAAAACTGTTTTTT
CDR3: CSVRGATANEKLFF

V: TRBV6-5
D: TRBD1
J: TRBJ2-7
size: .
DNA: TGTGCCAGCACCCGGCAGGGGGCCGACGAGCAGTACTTC
CDR3: CASTRQGADEQYF

V: TRBV6-5
D: .
J: TRBJ1-5
size: .
DNA: TGTGCCAGCAGGCCGGGTTGGAAGCCCCAGCATTTT
CDR3: CASRPGWKPQHF

V: TRBV7-3
D: TRBD2
J: TRBJ2-7
size: .
DNA: TGTGCCAGCAGCGAGCGGGGGGGCCCCTACGAGCAGTACTTC
CDR3: CASSERGGPYEQYF

V: TRBV19
D: TRBD1
J: TRBJ2-7
size: .
DNA: TGTGCCAGTAGTATAGGACAGGGGGCCCAACTACTCAACTACGAGCAGTACTTC
CDR3: CASSIGQGAQLLNYEQYF

V: TRBV6-6
D: .
J: TRBJ1-1
size: .
DNA: TGTGCCAGCAGTTTACCAGCGGCCGCTGAAGCTTTCTTT
CDR3: CASSLPAAAEAFF

V: TRBV6-1
D: .
J: TRBJ1-1
size: .
DNA: TGTGCCAGCAGTGAAGCGGTCGGGAACACTGAAGCTTTCTTT
CDR3: CASSEAVGNTEAFF

V: TRBV5-4
D: .
J: TRBJ2-1
size: .
DNA: TGTGCCAGCAGCCCCTGGGGAGCCGATAGCTACAATGAGCAGTTCTTC
CDR3: CASSPWGADSYNEQFF

V: TRBV29-1
D: .
J: TRBJ1-2
size: .
DNA: TGCAGCGTTGTGGCGGACTATGGCTACACCTTC
CDR3: CSVVADYGYTF

V: TRBV5-6
D: TRBD1
J: TRBJ1-2
size: .
DNA: TGTGCCAGCACCCTGGGGGGACAGGGTCTCCGTGGCTACACCTTC
CDR3: CASTLGGQGLRGYTF